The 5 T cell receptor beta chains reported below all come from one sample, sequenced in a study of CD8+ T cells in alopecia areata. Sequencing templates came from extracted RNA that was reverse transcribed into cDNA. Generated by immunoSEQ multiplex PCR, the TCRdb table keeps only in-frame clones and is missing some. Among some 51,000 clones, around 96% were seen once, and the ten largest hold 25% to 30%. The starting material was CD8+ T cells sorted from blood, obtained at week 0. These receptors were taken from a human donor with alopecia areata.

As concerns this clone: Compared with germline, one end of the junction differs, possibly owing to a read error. CDR3 DNA: TGTGCCAGCAGTTACGAGCTAGCGGCCAGAACAGATACGCAGTATTTT. This codes for CASSYELAARTDTQYF. The chain recombines TRBV10-3 with TRBJ2-3; TRBD2 matches at 7 bases. The CDR3 totals 16 residues. CDR1 ENHRY and CDR2 SYGVKD come from the germline V gene.

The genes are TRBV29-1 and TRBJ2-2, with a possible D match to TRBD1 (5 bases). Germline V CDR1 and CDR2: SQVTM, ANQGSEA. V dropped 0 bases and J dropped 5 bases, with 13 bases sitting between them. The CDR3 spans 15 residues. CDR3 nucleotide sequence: TGCAGCGTTGAAGATGAGACAGCTCGGACCGGGGAGCTGTTTTTT. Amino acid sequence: CSVEDETARTGELFF.

As DNA, the CDR3 is TGCGCCAGCAGCCAAAGTGCGGTGATGAGCTCCTACGAGCAGTACTTC. Translated: CASSQSAVMSSYEQYF. The J gene is TRBJ2-7, the V gene TRBV4-1; D gene uncertain. Trimming stripped 2 bases from V and 0 bases from J, with 14 bases between. CDR1 is MGHRA, CDR2 YSYEKL, per germline. This CDR3 comprises 16 residues.

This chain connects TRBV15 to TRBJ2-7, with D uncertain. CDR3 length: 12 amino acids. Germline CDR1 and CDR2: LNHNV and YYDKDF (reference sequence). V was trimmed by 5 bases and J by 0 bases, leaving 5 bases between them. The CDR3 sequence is CATSPPSYEQYF. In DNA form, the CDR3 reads TGTGCCACCAGCCCACCCTCCTACGAGCAGTACTTC.

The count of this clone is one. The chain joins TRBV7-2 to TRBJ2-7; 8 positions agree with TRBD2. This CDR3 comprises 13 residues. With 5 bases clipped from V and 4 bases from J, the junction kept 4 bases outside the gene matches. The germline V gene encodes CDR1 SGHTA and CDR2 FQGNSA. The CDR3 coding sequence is TGTGCCAGCAGCGGGGGACTAGGGTACGAGCAGTACTTC. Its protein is CASSGGLGYEQYF.